These 2 T cell receptor beta chains share one sample of origin, sequenced in a study of T cell responses to AZD1222 COVID-19 vaccine. TCRdb's table, derived via immunoSEQ multiplex PCR, lists solely in-frame clones and lacks some. The repertoire holds around 77,000 clones, about nine tenths seen once, with roughly 2.4% in the top ten. Sequenced material: peripheral blood, taken on day 0 of AZD1222 vaccination. Source of these receptors: an adult in good health.

The chain carries TRBV6-2 or TRBV6-3 and TRBJ2-1; the D gene is possibly TRBD1 (5 bases). CDR1 is MNHEY, CDR2 SVGEGT, per germline. Trimming shortened V by 0 bases and J by 5 bases, and 20 bases separated the two germline ends. CDR3 length: 18 amino acids. This CDR3 reads CASSYSKPPQGWDNEQFF. CDR3 bases: TGTGCCAGCAGTTACTCGAAACCCCCGCAGGGTTGGGACAATGAGCAGTTCTTC.

V usage is TRBV28 and J usage is TRBJ2-7; the D gene is possibly TRBD2 (6 bases). The CDR3 runs 15 residues. Trimming took 8 bases from V and 0 from J, leaving 17 bases between them. From germline, CDR1 is MDHEN and CDR2 SYDVKM. CDR3 DNA sequence: TGTGCCAGCTGTCATTACGCCGGGGGCTCCTACGAGCAGTACTTC. Translated, it gives CASCHYAGGSYEQYF.